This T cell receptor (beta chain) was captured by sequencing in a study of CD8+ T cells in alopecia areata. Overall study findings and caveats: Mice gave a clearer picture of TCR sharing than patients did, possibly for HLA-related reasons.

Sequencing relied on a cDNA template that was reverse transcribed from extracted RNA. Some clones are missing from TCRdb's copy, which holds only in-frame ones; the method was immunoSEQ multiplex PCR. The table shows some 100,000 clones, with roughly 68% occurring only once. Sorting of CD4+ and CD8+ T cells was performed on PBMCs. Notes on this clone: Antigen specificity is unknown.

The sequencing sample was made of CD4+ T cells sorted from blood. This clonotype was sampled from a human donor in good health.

The CDR3 is CASSLEPAIKTQYF. The CDR3, as DNA: TGTGCCAGCAGCTTAGAGCCAGCGATAAAGACCCAGTACTTC. The chain combines TRBV7-2 with TRBJ2-5, with D hard to call. The CDR3 has 14 residues. V dropped 1 base and J dropped 6 bases, with 12 bases sitting between them. Germline CDR1 reads SGHTA; CDR2 reads FQGNSA.